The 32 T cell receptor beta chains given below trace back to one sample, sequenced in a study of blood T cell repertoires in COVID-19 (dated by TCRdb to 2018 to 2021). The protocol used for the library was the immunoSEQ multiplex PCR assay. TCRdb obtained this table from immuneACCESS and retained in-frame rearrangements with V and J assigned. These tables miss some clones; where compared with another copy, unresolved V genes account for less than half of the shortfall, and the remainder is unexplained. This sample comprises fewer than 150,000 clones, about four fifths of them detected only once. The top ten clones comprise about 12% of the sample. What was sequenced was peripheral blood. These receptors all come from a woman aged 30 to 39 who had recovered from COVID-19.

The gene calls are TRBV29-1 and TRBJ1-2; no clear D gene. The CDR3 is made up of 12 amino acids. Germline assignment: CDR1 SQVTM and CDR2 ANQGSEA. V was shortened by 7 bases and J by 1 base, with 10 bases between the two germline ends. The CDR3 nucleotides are TGCAGCGCCGGCGACGTTAACTATGGCTACACCTTC. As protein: CSAGDVNYGYTF.

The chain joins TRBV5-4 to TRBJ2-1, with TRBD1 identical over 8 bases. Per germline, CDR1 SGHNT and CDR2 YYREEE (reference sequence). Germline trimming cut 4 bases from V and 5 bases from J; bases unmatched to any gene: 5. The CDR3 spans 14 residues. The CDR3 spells CASSPGQGHNEQFF. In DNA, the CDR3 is TGTGCCAGCAGCCCCGGACAGGGACACAATGAGCAGTTCTTC. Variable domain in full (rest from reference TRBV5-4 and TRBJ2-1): ETGVTQSPTHLIKTRGQQVTLRCSSQSGHNTVSWYQQALGQGPQFIFQYYREEENGRGNFPPRFSGLQFPNYSSELNVNALELDDSALYLCASSPGQGHNEQFFGPGTRLTVL.

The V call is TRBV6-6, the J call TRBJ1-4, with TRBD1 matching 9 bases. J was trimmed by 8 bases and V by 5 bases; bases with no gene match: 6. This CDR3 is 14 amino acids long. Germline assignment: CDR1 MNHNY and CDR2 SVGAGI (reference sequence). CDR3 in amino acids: CASSPRQGVEKLFF. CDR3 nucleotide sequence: TGTGCCAGCAGTCCCAGACAGGGGGTGGAAAAACTGTTTTTT.

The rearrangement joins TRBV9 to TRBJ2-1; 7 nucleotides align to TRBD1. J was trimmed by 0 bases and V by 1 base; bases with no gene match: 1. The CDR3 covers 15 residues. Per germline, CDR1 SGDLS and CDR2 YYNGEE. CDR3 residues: CASSVRDSSYNEQFF. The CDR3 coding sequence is TGTGCCAGCAGCGTAAGGGACAGCTCCTACAATGAGCAGTTCTTC.

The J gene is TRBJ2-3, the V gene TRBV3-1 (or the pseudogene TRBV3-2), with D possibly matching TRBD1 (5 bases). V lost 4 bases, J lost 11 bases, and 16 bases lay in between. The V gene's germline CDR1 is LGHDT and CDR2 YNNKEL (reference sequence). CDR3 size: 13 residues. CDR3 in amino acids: CASSPTTALQQYF. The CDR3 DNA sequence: TGTGCCAGCAGCCCGACGACAGCACTTCAGCAGTATTTT.

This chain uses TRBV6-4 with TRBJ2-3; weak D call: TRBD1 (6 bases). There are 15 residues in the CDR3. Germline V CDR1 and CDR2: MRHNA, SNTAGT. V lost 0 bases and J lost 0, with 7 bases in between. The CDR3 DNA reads TGTGCCAGCAGTGACTCCAGGGGTAGCACAGATACGCAGTATTTT. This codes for CASSDSRGSTDTQYF.

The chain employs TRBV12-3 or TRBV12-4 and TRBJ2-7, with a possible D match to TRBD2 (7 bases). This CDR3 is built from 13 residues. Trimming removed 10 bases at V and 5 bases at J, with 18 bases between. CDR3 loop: CATYPGGQNEQYF. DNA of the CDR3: TGTGCCACATATCCGGGGGGCCAGAACGAGCAGTACTTC.

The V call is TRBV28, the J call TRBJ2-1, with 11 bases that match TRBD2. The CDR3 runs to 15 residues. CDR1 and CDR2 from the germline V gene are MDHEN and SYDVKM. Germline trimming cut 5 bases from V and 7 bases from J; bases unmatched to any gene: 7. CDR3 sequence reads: CASSPLAGGGNEQFF. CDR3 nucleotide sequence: TGTGCCAGCAGTCCCCTAGCGGGGGGCGGGAATGAGCAGTTCTTC.

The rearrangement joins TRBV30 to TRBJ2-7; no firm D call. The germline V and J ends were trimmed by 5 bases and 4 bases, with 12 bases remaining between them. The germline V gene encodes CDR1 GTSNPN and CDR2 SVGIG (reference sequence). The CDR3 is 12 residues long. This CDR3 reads CAWSLISYEQYF. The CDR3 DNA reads TGTGCCTGGTCCCTTATTAGTTACGAGCAGTACTTC.

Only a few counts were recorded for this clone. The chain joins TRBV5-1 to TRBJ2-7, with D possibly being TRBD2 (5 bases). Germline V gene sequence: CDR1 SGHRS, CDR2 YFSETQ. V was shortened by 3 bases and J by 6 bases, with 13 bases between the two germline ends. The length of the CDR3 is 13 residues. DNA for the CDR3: TGCGCCAGCAGCTCCGGGTTGGCGGGCGAGCAGTACTTC. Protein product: CASSSGLAGEQYF. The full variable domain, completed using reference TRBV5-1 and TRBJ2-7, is KAGVTQTPRYLIKTRGQQVTLSCSPISGHRSVSWYQQTPGQGLQFLFEYFSETQRNKGNFPGRFSGRQFSNSRSEMNVSTLELGDSALYLCASSSGLAGEQYFGPGTRLTVT.

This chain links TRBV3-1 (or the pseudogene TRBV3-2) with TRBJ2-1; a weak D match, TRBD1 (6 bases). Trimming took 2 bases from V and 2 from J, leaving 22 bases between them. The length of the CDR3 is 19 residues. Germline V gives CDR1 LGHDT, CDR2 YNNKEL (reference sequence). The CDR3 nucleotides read TGTGCCAGCAGCCAACCCGCGTTCGGTGGGACACCCACCTACAATGAGCAGTTCTTC. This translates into CASSQPAFGGTPTYNEQFF.

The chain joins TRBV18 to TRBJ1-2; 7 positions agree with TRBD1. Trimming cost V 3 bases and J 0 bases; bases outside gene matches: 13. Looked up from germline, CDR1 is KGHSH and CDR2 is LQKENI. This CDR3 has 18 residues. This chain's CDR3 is CASSPRGTEGAPNYGYTF. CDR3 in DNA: TGTGCCAGCTCACCCCGAGGGACAGAGGGGGCTCCTAACTATGGCTACACCTTC.

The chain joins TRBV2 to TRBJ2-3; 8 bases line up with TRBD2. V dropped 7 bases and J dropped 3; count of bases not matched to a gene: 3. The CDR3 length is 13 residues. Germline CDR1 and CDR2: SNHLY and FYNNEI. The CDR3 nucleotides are TGTGCCAGCACAAGCGGGGGAACAGATACGCAGTATTTT. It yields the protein CASTSGGTDTQYF. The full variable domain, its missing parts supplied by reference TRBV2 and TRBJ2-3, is EPEVTQTPSHQVTQMGQEVILRCVPISNHLYFYWYRQILGQKVEFLVSFYNNEISEKSEIFDDQFSVERPDGSNFTLKIRSTKLEDSAMYFCASTSGGTDTQYFGPGTRLTVL.

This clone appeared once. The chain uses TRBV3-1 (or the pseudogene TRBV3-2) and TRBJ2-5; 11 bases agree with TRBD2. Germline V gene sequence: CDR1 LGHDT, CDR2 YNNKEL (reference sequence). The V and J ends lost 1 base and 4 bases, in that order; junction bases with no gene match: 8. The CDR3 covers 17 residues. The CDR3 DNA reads TGTGCCAGCAGCCAAGTCCCACTAGCGGGGGAAGTAGAGACCCAGTACTTC. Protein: CASSQVPLAGEVETQYF.

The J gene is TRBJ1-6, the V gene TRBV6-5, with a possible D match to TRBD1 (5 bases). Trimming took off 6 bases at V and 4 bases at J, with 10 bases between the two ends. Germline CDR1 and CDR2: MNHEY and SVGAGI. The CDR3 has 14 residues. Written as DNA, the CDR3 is TGTGCCAGCAGACAGGATCTTTATAATTCACCCCTCCACTTT. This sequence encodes CASRQDLYNSPLHF.

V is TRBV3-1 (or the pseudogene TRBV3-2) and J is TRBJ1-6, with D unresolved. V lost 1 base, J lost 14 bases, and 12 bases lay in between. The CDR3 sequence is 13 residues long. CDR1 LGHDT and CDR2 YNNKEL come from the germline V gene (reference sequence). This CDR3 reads CASSQGAPSSLHF. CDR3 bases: TGTGCCAGCAGCCAAGGGGCCCCCTCTTCCCTCCACTTT.

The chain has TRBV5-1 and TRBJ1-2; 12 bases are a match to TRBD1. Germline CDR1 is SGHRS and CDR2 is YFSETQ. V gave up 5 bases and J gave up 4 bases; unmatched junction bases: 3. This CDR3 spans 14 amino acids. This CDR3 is CASSRDRGLYGYTF. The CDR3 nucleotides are TGCGCCAGCAGTCGGGACAGGGGGCTCTATGGCTACACCTTC.

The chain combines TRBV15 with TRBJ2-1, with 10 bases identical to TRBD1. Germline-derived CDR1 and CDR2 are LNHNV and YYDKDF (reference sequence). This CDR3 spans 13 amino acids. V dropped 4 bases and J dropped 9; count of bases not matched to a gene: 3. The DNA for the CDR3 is TGTGCCACCAGCACCAGACAGGGGGCTGAGCAGTTCTTC. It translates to CATSTRQGAEQFF.

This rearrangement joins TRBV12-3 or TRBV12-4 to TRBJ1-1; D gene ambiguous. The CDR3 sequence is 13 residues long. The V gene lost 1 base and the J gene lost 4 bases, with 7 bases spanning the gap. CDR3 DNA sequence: TGTGCCAGCAGTTTAGGCCTAGCCACTGAAGCTTTCTTT. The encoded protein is CASSLGLATEAFF.

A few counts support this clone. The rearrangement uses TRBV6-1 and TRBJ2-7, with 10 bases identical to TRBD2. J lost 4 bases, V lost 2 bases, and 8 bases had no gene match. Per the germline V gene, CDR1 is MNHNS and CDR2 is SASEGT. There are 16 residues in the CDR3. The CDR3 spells CASSERASGSRYEQYF. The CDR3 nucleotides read TGTGCCAGCAGTGAAAGGGCTAGCGGGAGTAGGTACGAGCAGTACTTC.

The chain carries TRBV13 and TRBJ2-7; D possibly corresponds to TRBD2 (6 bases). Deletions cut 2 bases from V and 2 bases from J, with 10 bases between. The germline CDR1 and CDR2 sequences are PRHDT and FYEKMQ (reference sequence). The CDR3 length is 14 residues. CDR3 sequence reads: CASSLTGVTYEQYF. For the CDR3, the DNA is TGTGCCAGCAGCTTAACGGGGGTTACCTACGAGCAGTACTTC.

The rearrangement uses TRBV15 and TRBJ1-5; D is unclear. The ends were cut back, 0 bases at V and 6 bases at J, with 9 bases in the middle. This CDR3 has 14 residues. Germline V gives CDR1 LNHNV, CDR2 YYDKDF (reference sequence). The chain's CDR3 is CATSREFVSQPQHF. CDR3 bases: TGTGCCACCAGCAGAGAGTTCGTTAGTCAGCCCCAGCATTTT. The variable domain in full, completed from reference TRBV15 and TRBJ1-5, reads DAMVIQNPRYQVTQFGKPVTLSCSQTLNHNVMYWYQQKSSQAPKLLFHYYDKDFNNEADTPDNFQSRRPNTSFCFLDIRSPGLGDTAMYLCATSREFVSQPQHFGDGTRLSIL.

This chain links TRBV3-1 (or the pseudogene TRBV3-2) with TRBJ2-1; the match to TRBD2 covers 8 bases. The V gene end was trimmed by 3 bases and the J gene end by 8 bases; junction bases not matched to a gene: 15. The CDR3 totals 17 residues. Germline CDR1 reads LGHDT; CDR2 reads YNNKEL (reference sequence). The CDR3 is CASSHPPVSGSVDEQFF. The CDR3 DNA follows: TGTGCCAGCAGCCACCCACCAGTGAGCGGGAGCGTCGATGAGCAGTTCTTC.

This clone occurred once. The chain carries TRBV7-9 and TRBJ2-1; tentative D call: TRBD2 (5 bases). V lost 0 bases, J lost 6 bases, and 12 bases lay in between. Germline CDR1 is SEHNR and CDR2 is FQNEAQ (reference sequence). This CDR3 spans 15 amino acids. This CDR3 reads CASSLAGGNVNEQFF. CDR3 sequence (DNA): TGTGCCAGCAGCTTAGCCGGAGGTAACGTCAATGAGCAGTTCTTC.

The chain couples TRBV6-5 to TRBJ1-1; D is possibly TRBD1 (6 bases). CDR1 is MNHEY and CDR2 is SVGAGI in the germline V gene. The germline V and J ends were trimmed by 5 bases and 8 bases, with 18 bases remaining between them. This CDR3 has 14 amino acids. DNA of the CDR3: TGTGCCAGCAGTCCGAGAGGGGGGGCGCAAGAAGCTTTCTTT. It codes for CASSPRGGAQEAFF.

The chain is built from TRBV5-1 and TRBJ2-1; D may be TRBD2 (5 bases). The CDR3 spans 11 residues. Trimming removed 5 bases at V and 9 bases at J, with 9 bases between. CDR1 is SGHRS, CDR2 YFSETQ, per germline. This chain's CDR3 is CASSSEPEQFF. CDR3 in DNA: TGCGCCAGCAGTAGCGAGCCTGAGCAGTTCTTC.

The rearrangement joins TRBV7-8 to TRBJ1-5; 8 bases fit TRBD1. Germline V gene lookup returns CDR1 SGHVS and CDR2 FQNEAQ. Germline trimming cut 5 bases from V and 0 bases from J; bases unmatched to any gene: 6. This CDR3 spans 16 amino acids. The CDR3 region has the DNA TGTGCCAGCAGCCGGGACAGGCAGAATAGCAATCAGCCCCAGCATTTT. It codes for CASSRDRQNSNQPQHF.

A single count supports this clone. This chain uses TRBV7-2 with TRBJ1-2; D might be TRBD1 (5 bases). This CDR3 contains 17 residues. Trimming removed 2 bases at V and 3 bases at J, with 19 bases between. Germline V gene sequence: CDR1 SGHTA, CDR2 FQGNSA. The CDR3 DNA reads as TGTGCCAGCAGCTTATCTACGAGCGACAGCCTGTACTATGGCTACACCTTC. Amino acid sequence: CASSLSTSDSLYYGYTF.

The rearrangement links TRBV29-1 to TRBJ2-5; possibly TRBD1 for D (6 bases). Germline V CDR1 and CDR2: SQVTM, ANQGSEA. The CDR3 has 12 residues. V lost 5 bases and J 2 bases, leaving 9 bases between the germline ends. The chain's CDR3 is CSVLGQQETQYF. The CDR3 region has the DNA TGCAGCGTTCTAGGACAGCAAGAGACCCAGTACTTC.

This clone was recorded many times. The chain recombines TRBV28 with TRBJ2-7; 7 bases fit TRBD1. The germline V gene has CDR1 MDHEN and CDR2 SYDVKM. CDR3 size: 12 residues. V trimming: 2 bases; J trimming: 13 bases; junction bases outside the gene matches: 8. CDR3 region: CASSLMLTGLYF. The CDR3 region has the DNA TGTGCCAGCAGTTTAATGCTGACAGGGCTATACTTC.

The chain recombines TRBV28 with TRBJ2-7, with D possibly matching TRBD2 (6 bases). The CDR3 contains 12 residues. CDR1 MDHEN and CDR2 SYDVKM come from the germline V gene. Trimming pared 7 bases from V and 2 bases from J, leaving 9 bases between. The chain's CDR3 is CASTAGTYEQYF. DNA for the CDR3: TGTGCCAGCACGGCGGGGACCTACGAGCAGTACTTC.

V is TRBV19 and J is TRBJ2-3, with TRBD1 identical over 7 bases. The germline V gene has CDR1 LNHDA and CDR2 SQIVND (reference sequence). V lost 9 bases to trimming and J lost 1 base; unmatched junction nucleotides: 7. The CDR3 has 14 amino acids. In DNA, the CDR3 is TGTGCCAGCCACCAGACAGGGCGCACAGATACGCAGTATTTT. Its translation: CASHQTGRTDTQYF.